This TCR beta chain is drawn from a study of shared clonotypes between healthy human individuals. As for the study in general: Three plates each covered CD4 naive and memory; CD8 naive two, CD8 memory one. General study findings and limits: Clonotype sharing across a few donors was observed for around 5% of naive CD4 clonotypes. Naive subsets, compared against memory subsets, generally had larger estimated richness values.

The CDR3 length is 14 residues. The ends were cut back, 3 bases at V and 5 bases at J, with 13 bases in the middle. Per germline, CDR1 SGHTA and CDR2 FQGTGA. Points on this clone: The antigen is not known.

Data came from immunoSEQ multiplex PCR; TCRdb stores just in-frame clones and leaves some out. The sample has more than 200,000 clones, over 50% seen once. This chain uses TRBV7-3 with TRBJ2-5; the D gene could be TRBD1 or TRBD2 (5 bases each). The material sequenced was memory CD4+ T cells sorted from blood. Subset specified: CD45RA-negative fraction. The TCR comes from a man aged 25 to 40 in good health. As DNA, the CDR3 is TGTGCCAGCAGCTTCGGACTTTCAGGGGAGACCCAGTACTTC. It yields the protein CASSFGLSGETQYF.